The 22 T cell receptor beta chains in this list originate from one sample, sequenced in a study of chemoradiotherapy in HPV16-positive cancers. Here immunoSEQ multiplex PCR was the method, and the copy in TCRdb shows in-frame clones only, minus some. The sample includes approximately 20,000 clones, 70% to 90% seen only once; the top ten take about 4.6%. The sample here was blood, taken from a patient who underwent chemoradiotherapy. The receptors come from a human donor with HPV-associated anogenital cancer.

The CDR3 spells CASSLGIGGPYNEQFF. The CDR3 bases are TGCGCCAGCAGCTTGGGAATTGGGGGGCCGTACAATGAGCAGTTCTTC. This chain joins TRBV5-1 and TRBJ2-1; tentatively, D is TRBD1 or TRBD2 (6 bases each). The CDR3 loop spans 16 amino acids. The germline V gene encodes CDR1 SGHRS and CDR2 YFSETQ. Deletions cut 0 bases from V and 4 bases from J, with 14 bases between.

The chain uses TRBV29-1 and TRBJ1-2, with 10 bases matching TRBD1. This CDR3 is built from 14 residues. V gave up 2 bases and J gave up 12 bases; unmatched junction bases: 12. Germline V gene data show CDR1 as SQVTM and CDR2 as ANQGSEA. DNA of the CDR3: TGCAGCGTTGAAAGGGAACTGGTGACAGGGGGCAACACCTTC. It encodes CSVERELVTGGNTF. The full variable domain, its missing parts supplied by reference TRBV29-1 and TRBJ1-2, is SAVISQKPSRDICQRGTSLTIQCQVDSQVTMMFWYRQQPGQSLTLIATANQGSEATYESGFVIDKFPISRPNLTFSTLTVSNMSPEDSSIYLCSVERELVTGGNTFGSGTRLTVV.

The chain recombines TRBV4-3 with TRBJ2-3, with D possibly being TRBD1 or TRBD2 (5 bases each). V was clipped by 5 bases and J by 3 bases, with 12 bases between them. CDR1 is LGHNA and CDR2 is YSLEER in the germline V gene. There are 14 residues in the CDR3. The DNA of the CDR3 is TGCGCCAGCAGCACAAGGGACGCGACAGATACGCAGTATTTT. It codes for CASSTRDATDTQYF.

The V call is TRBV2, the J call TRBJ1-1; no reliable D call. The ends were cut back, 4 bases at V and 4 bases at J, with 10 bases in the middle. CDR1 and CDR2 (germline): SNHLY, FYNNEI. The CDR3 is made up of 13 amino acids. DNA for the CDR3: TGTGCCAGCAGTGGAGGCCGGGGCACTGAAGCTTTCTTT. This translates into CASSGGRGTEAFF.

CDR3: CASASDTTYGYTF. The DNA of the CDR3 is TGTGCCTCAGCCAGCGACACCACCTATGGCTACACCTTC. The rearrangement uses TRBV10-3 and TRBJ1-2; D not resolved. V was pared by 11 bases and J by 4 bases, with 17 bases between. The CDR3 has 13 amino acids. From germline, CDR1 is ENHRY and CDR2 SYGVKD.

The chain recombines TRBV5-1 with TRBJ2-7; unclear D gene. Trimming removed 2 bases at V and 6 bases at J, with 12 bases between. This CDR3 comprises 13 residues. Germline CDR1 is SGHRS and CDR2 is YFSETQ. In DNA form, the CDR3 reads TGCGCCAGCAGCTTTACGGACCTCGCCGAGCAGTACTTC. It encodes CASSFTDLAEQYF.

This clone was seen more than once but under ten times. V is TRBV19 and J is TRBJ2-3; either TRBD1 or TRBD2 may supply D (6 bases each). The germline V and J ends were trimmed by 5 bases and 4 bases, with 13 bases remaining between them. The CDR3 loop spans 14 amino acids. Germline V CDR1 and CDR2: LNHDA, SQIVND (reference sequence). DNA for the CDR3: TGTGCCAGTAGTCCAGGGGAGGCCGCAGATACGCAGTATTTT. Translated, it gives CASSPGEAADTQYF.

V usage is TRBV19 and J usage is TRBJ1-6, with TRBD1 identical over 9 bases. Germline lookup yields CDR1 LNHDA and CDR2 SQIVND (reference sequence). The CDR3 covers 16 residues. Trimming removed 5 bases from V and 2 bases from J; junction bases left unmatched: 4. The CDR3: CASSVRQGAYNSPLHF. In DNA, the CDR3 is TGTGCCAGTAGTGTCAGACAGGGGGCCTATAATTCACCCCTCCACTTT.

This clone was observed a single time. This chain joins TRBV30 and TRBJ1-6; a possible D gene is TRBD1 (6 bases). The CDR3 is 14 amino acids. Trimming removed 4 bases at V and 9 bases at J, with 16 bases between. Germline V CDR1 and CDR2: GTSNPN, SVGIG (reference sequence). Here the CDR3 DNA reads TGTGCCTGGAAAAGGGGGACGGGAACTTCACCCCTCCACTTT. This encodes CAWKRGTGTSPLHF. The entire variable domain, with the rest obtained from reference TRBV30 and TRBJ1-6, is as follows: SQTIHQWPATLVQPVGSPLSLECTVEGTSNPNLYWYRQAAGRGLQLLFYSVGIGQISSEVPQNLSASRPQDRQFILSSKKLLLSDSGFYLCAWKRGTGTSPLHFGNGTRLTVT.

The chain has TRBV10-3 and TRBJ2-7, with D perhaps being TRBD1 or TRBD2 (5 bases each). The germline CDR1 and CDR2 sequences are ENHRY and SYGVKD. The CDR3 is made up of 13 amino acids. Trimming removed 6 bases from V and 4 bases from J, with 13 bases in between. CDR3: CAIRRSEGYEQYF. The CDR3 DNA follows: TGTGCCATCAGGCGATCCGAGGGGTACGAGCAGTACTTC.

The chain links TRBV19 to TRBJ2-5, with 7 bases that match TRBD1. In germline, CDR1 is LNHDA, CDR2 SQIVND (reference sequence). CDR3 size: 15 residues. The ends lost 1 base at V and 1 base at J; junction bases unmatched: 3. The CDR3 nucleotides are TGTGCCAGTAGTATAGCCAGGGACAGCCAAGAGACCCAGTACTTC. As protein: CASSIARDSQETQYF.

This clone was recorded once. This sequence joins TRBV12-1 and TRBJ1-1. TRBV12-1 is assigned pseudogene status. The CDR3 spans 15 residues. The CDR3 region is CASSSWDGGDTEAFF. CDR3 nucleotide sequence: TGTGCCAGCAGCTCATGGGACGGGGGGGACACTGAAGCTTTCTTT.

The chain recombines TRBV7-2 with TRBJ1-1; D gene ambiguous. The germline CDR1 and CDR2 sequences are SGHTA and FQGNSA. This CDR3 has 15 residues. The germline V and J ends were trimmed by 5 bases and 6 bases, with 19 bases remaining between them. Written as DNA, the CDR3 is TGTGCCAGCAGCATCATCGCAGGCCTAGGGTCTGAAGCTTTCTTT. This encodes CASSIIAGLGSEAFF.

V and J are TRBV7-9 and TRBJ2-7, with TRBD1 matching over 7 bases. The CDR3 loop spans 14 amino acids. Trimming removed 2 bases from V and 4 bases from J; junction bases left unmatched: 5. The germline CDR1 and CDR2 sequences are SEHNR and FQNEAQ (reference sequence). The CDR3 loop is CASSLSGTDYEQYF. For the CDR3, the DNA is TGTGCCAGCAGCTTATCCGGGACAGATTACGAGCAGTACTTC.

This rearrangement joins TRBV5-6 to TRBJ1-1; D unclear. V was pared by 0 bases and J by 1 base, with 7 bases between. The CDR3 has 14 residues. Germline V gene data show CDR1 as SGHDT and CDR2 as YYEEEE. CDR3 region: CASSLVAGNTEAFF. For the CDR3, the DNA is TGTGCCAGCAGCTTGGTAGCGGGGAACACTGAAGCTTTCTTT.

This chain links TRBV13 with TRBJ1-4; 7 bases line up with TRBD1. In germline, CDR1 is PRHDT, CDR2 FYEKMQ (reference sequence). This CDR3 spans 15 amino acids. J gave up 2 bases and V 6 bases, and 6 bases lay outside the gene matches. CDR3 residues: CASSRPDRTNEKLFF. The CDR3 bases are TGTGCCAGCAGTCGCCCGGACAGGACTAATGAAAAACTGTTTTTT.

The chain couples TRBV7-2 to TRBJ1-1; D remains ambiguous. V was pared by 2 bases and J by 6 bases, with 7 bases between. Germline lookup yields CDR1 SGHTA and CDR2 FQGNSA. The CDR3 is 12 amino acids. CDR3 bases: TGTGCCAGCAGCTTATTAATCGCTGAAGCTTTCTTT. Protein: CASSLLIAEAFF.

The J gene is TRBJ2-3, the V gene TRBV15; TRBD2 agrees at 10 bases. The junction had 5 bases not matched to a gene; V was cut back by 0 bases and J by 5 bases. This CDR3 is built from 16 residues. Per germline, CDR1 LNHNV and CDR2 YYDKDF (reference sequence). CDR3 sequence reads: CATSREPAGGVDTQYF. In nucleotides, the CDR3 is TGTGCCACCAGCAGAGAGCCAGCGGGAGGGGTAGATACGCAGTATTTT.

The CDR3 reads CASSISRRRRTGANVLTF. The CDR3 coding sequence is TGTGCCAGTAGTATCTCCCGGCGCAGAAGGACTGGGGCCAACGTCCTGACTTTC. V usage is TRBV19 and J usage is TRBJ2-6; D unresolved. Trimming removed 3 bases at V and 2 bases at J, with 17 bases between. Germline lookup yields CDR1 LNHDA and CDR2 SQIVND (reference sequence). The CDR3 is 18 residues long.

The chain uses TRBV9 and TRBJ2-3; D may be TRBD1 (5 bases). Germline CDR1 reads SGDLS; CDR2 reads YYNGEE. Trimming removed 4 bases from V and 4 bases from J, with 22 bases in between. The CDR3 is 17 amino acids. CDR3: CASSPNPFQGSPDTQYF. The CDR3 bases are TGTGCCAGCAGCCCTAACCCATTCCAGGGTTCCCCAGATACGCAGTATTTT.

The gene calls are TRBV19 and TRBJ1-5; D gene ambiguous. V was shortened by 5 bases and J by 2 bases, with 19 bases between the two germline ends. This CDR3 spans 17 amino acids. Germline V gene lookup returns CDR1 LNHDA and CDR2 SQIVND (reference sequence). DNA of the CDR3: TGTGCCAGTAGTCGTGGACGGGATTCGTCGCGCAATCAGCCCCAGCATTTT. Its protein is CASSRGRDSSRNQPQHF.

This chain connects TRBV30 to TRBJ1-2; D remains unclear. The germline V gene encodes CDR1 GTSNPN and CDR2 SVGIG (reference sequence). Between the trimmed V and J ends, which lost 4 bases and 2 bases, there was a span of 11 bases. The CDR3 is made up of 13 amino acids. The DNA of the CDR3 is TGTGCCTGGAAGCTGGGGTCCAACTATGGCTACACCTTC. Protein: CAWKLGSNYGYTF.